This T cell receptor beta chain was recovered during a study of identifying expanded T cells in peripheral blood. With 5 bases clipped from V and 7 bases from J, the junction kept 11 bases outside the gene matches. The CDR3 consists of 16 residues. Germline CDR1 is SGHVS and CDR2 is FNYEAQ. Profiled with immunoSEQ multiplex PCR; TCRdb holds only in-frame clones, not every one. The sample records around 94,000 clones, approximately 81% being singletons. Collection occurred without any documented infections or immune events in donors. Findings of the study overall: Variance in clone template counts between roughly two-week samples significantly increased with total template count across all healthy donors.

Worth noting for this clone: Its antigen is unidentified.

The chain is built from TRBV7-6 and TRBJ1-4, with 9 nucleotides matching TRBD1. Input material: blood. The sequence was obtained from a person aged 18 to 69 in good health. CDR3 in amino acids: CASSPLATGGTEKLFF. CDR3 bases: TGTGCCAGCAGCCCCCTAGCGACAGGGGGAACTGAAAAACTGTTTTTT.